This T cell receptor (beta chain) came from a study of T cell responses to AZD1222 COVID-19 vaccine. This clone was seen a single time. What it recognizes is unknown. Clones were read by immunoSEQ multiplex PCR, and TCRdb kept only the in-frame ones, dropping some. The profile shows about 140,000 clones, around 90% of them singletons. Trimming shortened V by 6 bases and J by 5 bases, and 17 bases separated the two germline ends. The CDR3 has 15 residues. Germline lookup yields CDR1 SNHLY and CDR2 FYNNEI. Whole-study results and caveats: CD4 TCRs linked to vaccination spanned spike, dominating at 160-218 and 743-854.

V gene TRBV2 combines with J gene TRBJ2-1, with D possibly matching TRBD2 (5 bases). The TCR comes from an adult in good health. The sample consisted of peripheral blood, taken on day 0 of AZD1222 vaccination. In DNA form, the CDR3 reads TGTGCCAGCAGGGACTCGGCGACCTTCAACAATGAGCAGTTCTTC. This translates into CASRDSATFNNEQFF.